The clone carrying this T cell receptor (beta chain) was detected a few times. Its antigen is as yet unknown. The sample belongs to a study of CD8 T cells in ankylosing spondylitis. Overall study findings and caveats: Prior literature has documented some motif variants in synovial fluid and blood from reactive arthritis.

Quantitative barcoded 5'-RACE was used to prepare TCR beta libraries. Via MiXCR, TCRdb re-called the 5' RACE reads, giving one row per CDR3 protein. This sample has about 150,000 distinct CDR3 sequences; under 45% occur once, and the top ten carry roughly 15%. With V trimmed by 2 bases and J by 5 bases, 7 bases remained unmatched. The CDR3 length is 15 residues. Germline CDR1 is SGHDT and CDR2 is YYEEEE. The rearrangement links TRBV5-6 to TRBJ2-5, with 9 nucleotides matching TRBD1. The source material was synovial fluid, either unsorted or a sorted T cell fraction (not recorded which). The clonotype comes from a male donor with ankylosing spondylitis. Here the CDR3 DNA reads TGTGCCAGCAGCTTCGACGACAGGGGGACGGAGACCCAGTACTTC. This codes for CASSFDDRGTETQYF. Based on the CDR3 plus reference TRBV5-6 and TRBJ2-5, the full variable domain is DAGVTQSPTHLIKTRGQQVTLRCSPKSGHDTVSWYQQALGQGPQFIFQYYEEEERQRGNFPDRFSGHQFPNYSSELNVNALLLGDSALYLCASSFDDRGTETQYFGPGTRLLVL.